This TCR beta chain was recovered during a study of glioma-infiltrating T cells after dendritic cell vaccination. Turning to the study itself: Between the early 2000s and the early 2010s, patients got autologous tumor lysate-pulsed dendritic cell vaccines.

Points from the study as a whole: Longer survival after dendritic cell vaccination followed higher pretreatment TIL content.

The sample's time point: after dendritic cell vaccination, including at tumor progression/relapse. None of the glioblastoma patients had an isocitrate dehydrogenase mutation. V was cut by 5 bases and J by 2 bases, with 14 bases left in between. The CDR3 totals 14 residues. Germline V gene sequence: CDR1 SQVTM, CDR2 ANQGSEA. In the case of this clone: Its antigen is undetermined.

Up to about 2 ug genomic DNA was used for TCRB CDR3 amplification. The protocol was immunoSEQ multiplex PCR, while the TCRdb copy is restricted to in-frame clones and leaves out a portion. Here the sample spans 85,000 to 100,000 clones, less than 90% being singletons. This sequence was found in a human donor with glioblastoma. Sequencing was performed on blood, taken after dendritic cell vaccination. The J gene is TRBJ2-3, the V gene TRBV29-1; D is possibly TRBD2 (5 bases). Here the CDR3 DNA reads TGCAGCGTTTCAGACGGACTTCTCACAGATACGCAGTATTTT. This gives the protein CSVSDGLLTDTQYF.